Each of the 22 T cell receptor beta chains below was sequenced from the same sample in a study of T-cell reconstitution after alpha-beta-depleted transplantation in children. Unique molecular identifiers were built into the TCRbeta library. In TCRdb, the PCR reads were re-called with MiXCR into one record per CDR3 protein. The sample comprises 600,000 to 700,000 distinct CDR3 sequences, about 15% of which are singletons, and approximately 1% rests with the top ten. Sequences were derived from PBMCs from the stem cell graft donor, sampled from the stem cell graft. The receptor source for this set is a human donor who donated a stem cell graft to a child with acute myeloid leukemia.

Many counts were recorded for this clonotype. This sequence joins TRBV5-1 and TRBJ2-3, with D possibly being TRBD1 (7 bases). Germline V gene sequence: CDR1 SGHRS, CDR2 YFSETQ. Deletions cut 0 bases from V and 4 bases from J, with 15 bases between. The CDR3 loop spans 16 amino acids. DNA for the CDR3: TGCGCCAGCAGCTTGGCCGGGGCAGGGGGGTCAGATACGCAGTATTTT. Translating it yields CASSLAGAGGSDTQYF.

This clonotype was counted once. V usage is TRBV28 and J usage is TRBJ2-3, with 10 nucleotides matching TRBD2. Trimming removed 8 bases from V and 0 bases from J; junction bases left unmatched: 5. This CDR3 comprises 15 residues. Germline-derived CDR1 and CDR2 are MDHEN and SYDVKM. CDR3: CASATSGTSTDTQYF. The CDR3, as DNA: TGTGCCAGCGCCACTAGCGGGACTAGCACAGATACGCAGTATTTT.

This sequence joins TRBV5-8 and TRBJ2-7; D may be TRBD1 (5 bases). V was cut by 4 bases and J by 6 bases, with 14 bases left in between. This CDR3 is 13 amino acids long. Germline V gives CDR1 SGHTS, CDR2 YDEGEE. DNA for the CDR3: TGTGCCAGCAGCCCAGGGCCCCTCGGCGAGCAGTACTTC. Translating gives CASSPGPLGEQYF.

This chain links TRBV7-2 with TRBJ2-5; D is possibly TRBD1 or TRBD2 (5 bases each). V was clipped by 2 bases and J by 5 bases, with 18 bases between them. CDR1 and CDR2 (germline): SGHTA, FQGNSA. This CDR3 contains 16 residues. The CDR3 spells CASSLWAVGGGETQYF. In DNA, the CDR3 is TGTGCCAGCAGCTTATGGGCTGTTGGGGGTGGTGAGACCCAGTACTTC.

The genes are TRBV7-9 and TRBJ2-2; D perhaps matches TRBD2 (5 bases). This CDR3 is built from 15 residues. Between the trimmed V and J ends, which lost 1 base and 4 bases, there was a span of 10 bases. Germline V CDR1 and CDR2: SEHNR, FQNEAQ (reference sequence). The CDR3 protein is CASSLVEGTTGELFF. The DNA for the CDR3 is TGTGCCAGCAGCTTAGTAGAGGGAACCACCGGGGAGCTGTTTTTT.

This clonotype was counted a few times. The V call is TRBV24-1, the J call TRBJ2-3; 7 bases match TRBD1. In germline, CDR1 is KGHDR, CDR2 SFDVKD. V dropped 5 bases and J dropped 4; count of bases not matched to a gene: 11. The CDR3 has 16 amino acids. The CDR3 protein is CATSALQGKGPDTQYF. CDR3 sequence (DNA): TGTGCCACCAGTGCTCTACAGGGGAAGGGGCCAGATACGCAGTATTTT.

This clonotype was detected ten times or more. This rearrangement joins TRBV29-1 to TRBJ2-5, with D perhaps matching TRBD1 or TRBD2 (5 bases each). The CDR3 is 11 amino acids. V lost 3 bases and J lost 5, with 7 bases in between. Germline V gene sequence: CDR1 SQVTM, CDR2 ANQGSEA. The chain's CDR3 is CSVEGTETQYF. CDR3 sequence (DNA): TGCAGCGTTGAGGGGACGGAGACCCAGTACTTC. The full variable domain, rest sourced from reference TRBV29-1 and TRBJ2-5, is SAVISQKPSRDICQRGTSLTIQCQVDSQVTMMFWYRQQPGQSLTLIATANQGSEATYESGFVIDKFPISRPNLTFSTLTVSNMSPEDSSIYLCSVEGTETQYFGPGTRLLVL.

This clonotype was observed at least ten times. This rearrangement joins TRBV15 to TRBJ2-5; 7 bases are a match to TRBD2. V lost 1 base and J lost 5; bases outside the gene matches: 1. CDR1 LNHNV and CDR2 YYDKDF come from the germline V gene (reference sequence). The CDR3 extends over 13 amino acids. The CDR3 protein is CATSRAGRETQYF. CDR3 sequence (DNA): TGTGCCACCAGCAGAGCCGGGAGGGAGACCCAGTACTTC.

CDR3 sequence reads: CASVRGLKDTEAFF. In nucleotides, the CDR3 is TGTGCCAGCGTACGGGGACTCAAGGACACTGAAGCTTTCTTT. The genes are TRBV18 and TRBJ1-1; TRBD1 is a possible D gene (5 bases). CDR1 is KGHSH and CDR2 is LQKENI in the germline V gene. Trimming shortened V by 8 bases and J by 3 bases, and 16 bases separated the two germline ends. This CDR3 region has 14 residues.

This clonotype came up a few times. This chain joins TRBV13 and TRBJ2-2; D not resolved. Trimming took 3 bases from V and 5 from J, leaving 10 bases between them. This CDR3 region has 14 residues. CDR1 is PRHDT, CDR2 FYEKMQ, per germline (reference sequence). The chain's CDR3 is CASSFPTWTGELFF. The CDR3 coding sequence is TGTGCCAGCAGCTTCCCTACATGGACCGGGGAGCTGTTTTTT.

This clonotype was seen at least ten times. This chain uses TRBV5-1 with TRBJ2-1, with D perhaps being TRBD1 or TRBD2 (5 bases each). This CDR3 has 16 amino acids. The germline V gene encodes CDR1 SGHRS and CDR2 YFSETQ. Trimming pared 0 bases from V and 0 bases from J, leaving 10 bases between. The CDR3 DNA follows: TGCGCCAGCAGCTTGGAGGGACCGAACTCCTACAATGAGCAGTTCTTC. This encodes CASSLEGPNSYNEQFF.

This clonotype has just a few counts. The J gene is TRBJ1-2, the V gene TRBV7-9; TRBD1 might be the D (5 bases). The CDR3 spans 17 residues. Germline-derived CDR1 and CDR2 are SEHNR and FQNEAQ (reference sequence). Trimming removed 2 bases from V and 6 bases from J, with 22 bases in between. In nucleotides, the CDR3 is TGTGCCAGCAGCTTAAAGGTGTTGAGGGACCTAGAAGATGGCTACACCTTC. Translation: CASSLKVLRDLEDGYTF.

As to this clonotype: This may come from a read error, since a much larger clone is one base off. The rearrangement joins TRBV20-1 to TRBJ1-5, with D possibly TRBD1 on 5 matching bases. V lost 0 bases, J lost 3 bases, and 12 bases lay in between. Germline lookup yields CDR1 DFQATT and CDR2 SNEGSKA (reference sequence). The CDR3 totals 15 residues. The DNA of the CDR3 is TGCAGTGCTAGAGATCGACAGCGAAACAATCAGCCCCAGCATTTT. This sequence encodes CSARDRQRNNQPQHF.

This clonotype was recorded at least ten times. The rearrangement links TRBV5-5 to TRBJ2-1, with 10 bases fitting TRBD1. The CDR3 has 15 residues. Germline V gene sequence: CDR1 SGHKS, CDR2 YYEKEE (reference sequence). V trimming: 1 base; J trimming: 7 bases; junction bases outside the gene matches: 5. The CDR3 bases are TGTGCCAGCAGCTTGTTGGGGACAGGGGTGAATGAGCAGTTCTTC. Its protein is CASSLLGTGVNEQFF.

The chain joins TRBV7-2 to TRBJ1-4; D not resolved. Trimming removed 6 bases at V and 6 bases at J, with 14 bases between. The CDR3 has 14 residues. The germline CDR1 and CDR2 sequences are SGHTA and FQGNSA. CDR3 nucleotides: TGTGCCAGCAGTCCTACGGGAAGAGATGAAAAACTGTTTTTT. Protein product: CASSPTGRDEKLFF.

V and J are TRBV5-1 and TRBJ1-2; no firm D call. Germline lookup yields CDR1 SGHRS and CDR2 YFSETQ. Trimming pared 5 bases from V and 1 base from J, leaving 15 bases between. This CDR3 comprises 15 residues. The CDR3 region is CASSFGRGVNYGYTF. The CDR3 DNA follows: TGCGCCAGCAGTTTCGGTCGGGGTGTTAACTATGGCTACACCTTC.

Remarks on this clonotype: A much bigger clone sits one base away, suggesting this may be a read error. This rearrangement joins TRBV5-1 to TRBJ2-1, with D unclear. Germline CDR1 reads SGHRS; CDR2 reads YFSETQ. Trimming pared 4 bases from V and 5 bases from J, leaving 7 bases between. The CDR3 is 12 residues long. The CDR3 DNA sequence: TGCGCCAGCAGCCCCTTTGACAATGAGCAGTTCTTC. It is translated as CASSPFDNEQFF.

This clonotype was counted many times. This chain links TRBV6-2 or TRBV6-3 with TRBJ1-2, with D unclear. This CDR3 region has 13 residues. From germline, CDR1 is MNHEY and CDR2 SVGEGT. V lost 6 bases, J lost 4 bases, and 12 bases lay in between. CDR3 protein: CASSPSSAYGYTF. CDR3 sequence (DNA): TGTGCCAGCAGCCCTTCGTCGGCCTATGGCTACACCTTC.

The chain recombines TRBV20-1 with TRBJ2-1; tentatively, D is TRBD2 (6 bases). In germline, CDR1 is DFQATT, CDR2 SNEGSKA (reference sequence). Trimming pared 3 bases from V and 9 bases from J, leaving 15 bases between. The CDR3 is 13 amino acids. CDR3 loop: CSASVIVRGEQFF. The CDR3 DNA reads as TGCAGTGCTAGTGTTATAGTGCGGGGTGAGCAGTTCTTC.

This clonotype was counted at least ten times. V is TRBV29-1 and J is TRBJ2-1; 7 nucleotides line up with TRBD1. The CDR3 spans 16 residues. CDR1 and CDR2 (germline): SQVTM, ANQGSEA. V shed 0 bases and J 2 bases; nucleotides not matched to a gene: 7. CDR3 nucleotide sequence: TGCAGCGTTGAAGAAGGAGTTGACAGGGCCTACAATGAGCAGTTCTTC. Translation gives CSVEEGVDRAYNEQFF.

The chain employs TRBV11-2 and TRBJ1-1; D not resolved. The germline gives CDR1 SGHAT, CDR2 FQNNGV. This CDR3 contains 12 residues. The V end was cut by 1 base, the J end by 7 bases, with 7 bases between. For the CDR3, the DNA is TGTGCCAGCAGCTTAGCGGCAGATGAAGCTTTCTTT. This translates into CASSLAADEAFF.

This clonotype was observed at least ten times. The rearrangement joins TRBV29-1 to TRBJ1-4; 9 bases align to TRBD1. CDR3 length: 14 amino acids. Germline trimming cut 5 bases from V and 8 bases from J; bases unmatched to any gene: 9. Germline V gene data show CDR1 as SQVTM and CDR2 as ANQGSEA. The CDR3 DNA reads as TGCAGCGTTCTTTCACAGGGGGCGAAAGAAAAACTGTTTTTT. Translated, it gives CSVLSQGAKEKLFF. The complete variable domain, with remaining parts taken from reference TRBV29-1 and TRBJ1-4, reads SAVISQKPSRDICQRGTSLTIQCQVDSQVTMMFWYRQQPGQSLTLIATANQGSEATYESGFVIDKFPISRPNLTFSTLTVSNMSPEDSSIYLCSVLSQGAKEKLFFGSGTQLSVL.